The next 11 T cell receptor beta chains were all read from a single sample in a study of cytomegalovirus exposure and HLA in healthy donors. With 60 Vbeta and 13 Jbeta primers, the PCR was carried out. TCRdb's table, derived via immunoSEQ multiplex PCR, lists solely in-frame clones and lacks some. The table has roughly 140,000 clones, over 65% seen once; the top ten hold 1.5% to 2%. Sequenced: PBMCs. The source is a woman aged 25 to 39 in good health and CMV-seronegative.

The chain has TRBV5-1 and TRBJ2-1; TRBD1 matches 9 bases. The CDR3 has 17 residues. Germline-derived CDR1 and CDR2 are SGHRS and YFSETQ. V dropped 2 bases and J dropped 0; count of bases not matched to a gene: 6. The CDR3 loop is CASSLGTGLSSYNEQFF. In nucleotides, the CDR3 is TGCGCCAGCAGCTTAGGGACAGGGCTCAGCTCCTACAATGAGCAGTTCTTC.

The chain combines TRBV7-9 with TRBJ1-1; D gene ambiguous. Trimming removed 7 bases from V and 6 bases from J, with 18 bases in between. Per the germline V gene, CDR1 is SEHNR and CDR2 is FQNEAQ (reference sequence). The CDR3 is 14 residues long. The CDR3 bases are TGTGCCAGCAATCCGAGCAGGCTTATTGCTGAAGCTTTCTTT. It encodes CASNPSRLIAEAFF.

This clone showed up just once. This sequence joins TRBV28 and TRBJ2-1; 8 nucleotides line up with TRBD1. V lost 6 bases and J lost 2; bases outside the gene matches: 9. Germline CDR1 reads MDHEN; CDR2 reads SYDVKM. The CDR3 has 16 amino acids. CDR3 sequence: CASSQWTGPTYNEQFF. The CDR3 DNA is TGTGCCAGCAGCCAATGGACAGGGCCTACCTACAATGAGCAGTTCTTC.

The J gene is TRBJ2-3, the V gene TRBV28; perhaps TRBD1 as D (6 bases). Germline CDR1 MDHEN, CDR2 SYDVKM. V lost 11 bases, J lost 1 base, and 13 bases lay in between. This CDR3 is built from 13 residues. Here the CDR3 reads CAGNRQGTDTQYF. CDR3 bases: TGTGCCGGTAACCGACAGGGCACAGATACGCAGTATTTT.

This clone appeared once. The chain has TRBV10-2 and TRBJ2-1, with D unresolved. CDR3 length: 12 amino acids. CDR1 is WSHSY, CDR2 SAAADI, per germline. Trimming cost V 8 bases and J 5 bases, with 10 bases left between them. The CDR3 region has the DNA TGCGCCAGCCTAAGCACCCACAATGAGCAGTTCTTC. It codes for CASLSTHNEQFF.

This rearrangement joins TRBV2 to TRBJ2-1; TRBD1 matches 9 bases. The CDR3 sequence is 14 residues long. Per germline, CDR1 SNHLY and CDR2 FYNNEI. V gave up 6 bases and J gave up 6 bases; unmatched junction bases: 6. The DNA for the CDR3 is TGTGCCAGCAGCTTCGGGACAGGGCTCAATGAGCAGTTCTTC. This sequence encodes CASSFGTGLNEQFF. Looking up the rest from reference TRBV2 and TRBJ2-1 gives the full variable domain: EPEVTQTPSHQVTQMGQEVILRCVPISNHLYFYWYRQILGQKVEFLVSFYNNEISEKSEIFDDQFSVERPDGSNFTLKIRSTKLEDSAMYFCASSFGTGLNEQFFGPGTRLTVL.

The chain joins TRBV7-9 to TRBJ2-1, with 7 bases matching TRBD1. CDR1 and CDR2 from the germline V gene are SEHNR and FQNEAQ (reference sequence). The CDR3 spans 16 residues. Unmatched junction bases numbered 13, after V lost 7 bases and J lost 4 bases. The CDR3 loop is CASNRGGFQRYNEQFF. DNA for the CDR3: TGTGCCAGCAACCGAGGGGGCTTCCAAAGATACAATGAGCAGTTCTTC.

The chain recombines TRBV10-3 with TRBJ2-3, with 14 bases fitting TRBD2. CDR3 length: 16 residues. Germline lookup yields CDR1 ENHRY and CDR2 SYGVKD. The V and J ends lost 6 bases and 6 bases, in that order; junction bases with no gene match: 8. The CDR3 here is CAISGGLAGGDDTQYF. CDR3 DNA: TGTGCCATCAGCGGAGGACTAGCGGGGGGTGACGATACGCAGTATTTT.

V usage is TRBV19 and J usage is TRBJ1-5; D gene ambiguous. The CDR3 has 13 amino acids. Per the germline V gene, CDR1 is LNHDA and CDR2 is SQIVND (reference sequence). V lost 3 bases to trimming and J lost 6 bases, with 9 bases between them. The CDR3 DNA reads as TGTGCCAGTAGTATGGGCGGGCGTCAGCCCCAGCATTTT. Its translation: CASSMGGRQPQHF.

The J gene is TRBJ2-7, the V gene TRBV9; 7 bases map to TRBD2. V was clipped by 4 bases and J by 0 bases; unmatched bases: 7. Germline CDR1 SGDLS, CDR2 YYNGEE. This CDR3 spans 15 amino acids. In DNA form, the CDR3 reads TGTGCCAGCAGCCCTATAGCGGGTCTCTCCTACGAGCAGTACTTC. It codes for CASSPIAGLSYEQYF.

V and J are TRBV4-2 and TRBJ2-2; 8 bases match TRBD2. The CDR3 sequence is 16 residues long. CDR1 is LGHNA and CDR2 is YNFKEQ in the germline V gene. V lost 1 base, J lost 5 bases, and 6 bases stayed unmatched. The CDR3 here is CASSQGHGGATGELFF. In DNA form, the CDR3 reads TGTGCCAGCAGCCAAGGTCACGGGGGGGCAACCGGGGAGCTGTTTTTT.